Below are 29 T cell receptor beta chains sequenced from a single sample in a study of T cells after yellow fever vaccination. TCRdb reprocessed the 5' RACE reads with MiXCR, giving one entry per CDR3 protein. The data hold around 300,000 distinct CDR3 sequences, with around 4.3% observed a single time. Sequences were derived from PBMCs, sampled 15 days after the yellow fever booster vaccination. The receptors come from a man aged 18 to 35 who received the YFV17D yellow fever vaccine.

The sample holds a few counts of this clonotype. An end of the junction differs from the germline gene, which may be a read error. CDR3 protein: CASSVDRGGDPVF. CDR3 in DNA: TGTGCCAGCAGCGTCGACAGGGGAGGGGATCCGGTCTTC. V usage is TRBV7-7 and J usage is TRBJ2-1; tentative D call: TRBD1 (8 bases). Germline values: CDR1 SSHAT, CDR2 FNYEAQ (reference sequence). CDR3 length: 13 residues.

This clonotype was seen ten or more times. The gene calls are TRBV4-2 and TRBJ2-5; the D is unclear. The ends were cut back, 1 base at V and 5 bases at J, with 8 bases in the middle. CDR3 length: 13 residues. Germline CDR1 is LGHNA and CDR2 is YNFKEQ. The CDR3 sequence: CASSQARWETQYF. For the CDR3, the DNA is TGTGCCAGCAGCCAAGCGCGATGGGAGACCCAGTACTTC.

The sample holds a few counts of this clonotype. The rearrangement links TRBV7-2 to TRBJ1-1; the D gene is possibly TRBD1 (5 bases). Germline CDR1 reads SGHTA; CDR2 reads FQGNSA. V lost 4 bases and J 1 base, leaving 10 bases between the germline ends. The CDR3 is 14 amino acids. CDR3 nucleotide sequence: TGTGCCAGCAGCTCCTATGGGGGGAACACTGAAGCTTTCTTT. The encoded protein is CASSSYGGNTEAFF.

The J gene is TRBJ2-7, the V gene TRBV7-8; TRBD2 aligns across 11 bases. Germline trimming cut 5 bases from V and 5 bases from J; bases unmatched to any gene: 11. The CDR3 has 16 amino acids. Germline V lookup: CDR1 SGHVS, CDR2 FQNEAQ. This CDR3 is CASSPLLTSGVDEQYV. CDR3 sequence (DNA): TGTGCCAGCAGCCCACTATTGACTAGCGGGGTGGACGAGCAGTACGTC.

At least ten counts were recorded for this clonotype. This chain joins TRBV27 and TRBJ2-1, with 9 nucleotides matching TRBD2. The ends lost 3 bases at V and 9 bases at J; junction bases unmatched: 3. CDR1 is MNHEY and CDR2 is SMNVEV in the germline V gene (reference sequence). The CDR3 is 13 amino acids. The CDR3 is CASSLRGGSEQFF. In DNA, the CDR3 is TGTGCCAGCAGTTTGCGGGGGGGTAGTGAGCAGTTCTTC.

The chain employs TRBV12-3 or TRBV12-4 and TRBJ2-1; D is unresolved. V shed 5 bases and J shed 7 bases, with 12 bases lying between them. The CDR3 is 13 residues long. CDR3 sequence (DNA): TGTGCCAGCAGTCCATACCGTAATAATGAGCAGTTCTTC. Its protein product is CASSPYRNNEQFF.

This clonotype was found a few times. J is TRBJ2-1 and V is TRBV5-1; TRBD2 matches 14 bases. After removal of 4 bases from V and 4 bases from J, the junction contained 7 bases not matched to a gene. In germline, CDR1 is SGHRS, CDR2 YFSETQ. The CDR3 loop spans 17 amino acids. This CDR3 is CASSQGLAGGYYNEQFF. CDR3 in DNA: TGCGCCAGCAGCCAAGGACTAGCGGGGGGCTATTACAATGAGCAGTTCTTC.

This clonotype has at least ten counts. The V and J genes are TRBV10-3 and TRBJ2-3; D gene unclear. Trimming cost V 4 bases and J 3 bases, with 5 bases left between them. The CDR3 is 12 amino acids. The germline V gene has CDR1 ENHRY and CDR2 SYGVKD. This CDR3 is CAISAETDTQYF. The CDR3 region has the DNA TGTGCCATCAGTGCGGAAACAGATACGCAGTATTTT.

This clonotype showed up many times. The chain is built from TRBV6-2 or TRBV6-3 and TRBJ2-5; unclear D gene. The CDR3 has 12 residues. V was shortened by 2 bases and J by 4 bases, with 5 bases between the two germline ends. Germline V gene data show CDR1 as MNHEY and CDR2 as SVGEGT. The chain's CDR3 is CASSYPPETQYF. CDR3 DNA: TGTGCCAGCAGTTACCCTCCAGAGACCCAGTACTTC.

This clonotype has ten or more counts. The chain recombines TRBV3-1 with TRBJ2-2, with 8 bases aligning to TRBD1. There are 15 residues in the CDR3. The germline CDR1 and CDR2 sequences are LGHDT and YNNKEL (reference sequence). The V and J ends lost 8 bases and 4 bases, in that order; junction bases with no gene match: 9. The CDR3 loop reads CASFPGGASTGELFF. For the CDR3, the DNA is TGTGCCAGCTTCCCAGGGGGCGCGAGCACCGGGGAGCTGTTTTTT. Combining the CDR3 with reference TRBV3-1 and TRBJ2-2 gives the whole variable domain DTAVSQTPKYLVTQMGNDKSIKCEQNLGHDTMYWYKQDSKKFLKIMFSYNNKELIINETVPNRFSPKSPDKAHLNLHINSLELGDSAVYFCASFPGGASTGELFFGEGSRLTVL.

The sample holds a few counts of this clonotype. V gene TRBV29-1 combines with J gene TRBJ1-3, with unresolved D. This CDR3 region has 12 residues. The ends were cut back, 5 bases at V and 0 bases at J, with 5 bases in the middle. CDR1 is SQVTM, CDR2 ANQGSEA, per germline. As DNA, the CDR3 is TGCAGCGTTAGTTCCTCTGGAAACACCATATATTTT. Amino acids: CSVSSSGNTIYF. The full variable domain, in which reference TRBV29-1 and TRBJ1-3 provide the parts outside the CDR3, is SAVISQKPSRDICQRGTSLTIQCQVDSQVTMMFWYRQQPGQSLTLIATANQGSEATYESGFVIDKFPISRPNLTFSTLTVSNMSPEDSSIYLCSVSSSGNTIYFGEGSWLTVV.

This clonotype has a handful of counts. The chain carries TRBV29-1 and TRBJ2-7; the D gene is possibly TRBD2 (7 bases). V lost 3 bases to trimming and J lost 5 bases, with 14 bases between them. This CDR3 spans 13 amino acids. Germline V gives CDR1 SQVTM, CDR2 ANQGSEA. CDR3 sequence: CSVDWGGHDEQYF. The CDR3 nucleotides read TGCAGCGTTGATTGGGGGGGGCACGACGAGCAGTACTTC.

The rearrangement joins TRBV28 to TRBJ2-7; 7 nucleotides agree with TRBD1. Germline V lookup: CDR1 MDHEN, CDR2 SYDVKM. V shed 2 bases and J 3 bases; nucleotides not matched to a gene: 7. The CDR3 contains 15 residues. The CDR3 region is CASSLKWGQSYEQYV. CDR3 DNA: TGTGCCAGCAGTTTAAAGTGGGGACAGAGCTACGAGCAGTACGTC.

This clonotype has just a few counts. The J gene is TRBJ2-3, the V gene TRBV5-1; TRBD1 or TRBD2 may be the D gene (5 bases each). Deletions cut 0 bases from V and 0 bases from J, with 11 bases between. CDR1 is SGHRS, CDR2 YFSETQ, per germline. The CDR3 sequence is 16 residues long. As DNA, the CDR3 is TGCGCCAGCAGCTTGGTGGGACCGCAGAGCACAGATACGCAGTATTTT. Translated, it gives CASSLVGPQSTDTQYF.

This clonotype was seen at least ten times. The chain is built from TRBV12-3 or TRBV12-4 and TRBJ2-7; either TRBD1 or TRBD2 may fit D (5 bases each). Trimming cost V 6 bases and J 2 bases, with 14 bases left between them. The CDR3 is 14 residues long. The CDR3 reads CASRVGTGPYEQYF. CDR3 nucleotides: TGTGCCAGCAGAGTTGGGACCGGCCCCTACGAGCAGTACTTC.

This clonotype was picked up many times. The rearrangement uses TRBV7-2 and TRBJ2-1, with D perhaps matching TRBD2 (6 bases). CDR1 and CDR2 from the germline V gene are SGHTA and FQGNSA. Trimming removed 0 bases at V and 9 bases at J, with 9 bases between. CDR3 length: 13 residues. This CDR3 is CASSLAEGGEQFF. CDR3 nucleotide sequence: TGTGCCAGCAGCTTAGCGGAGGGAGGTGAGCAGTTCTTC. Using reference TRBV7-2 and TRBJ2-1 for the parts outside the CDR3, the full variable domain is GAGVSQSPSNKVTEKGKDVELRCDPISGHTALYWYRQSLGQGLEFLIYFQGNSAPDKSGLPSDRFSAERTGGSVSTLTIQRTQQEDSAVYLCASSLAEGGEQFFGPGTRLTVL.

The sample holds many counts of this clonotype. The DNA for the CDR3 is TGTGCCAGCAGCTTATCCACCCGAACCTATGGCTACACCTTC. The encoded protein is CASSLSTRTYGYTF. The chain couples TRBV7-2 to TRBJ1-2; D ambiguous. Trimming removed 2 bases from V and 4 bases from J, with 11 bases in between. Germline V gene sequence: CDR1 SGHTA, CDR2 FQGNSA. CDR3 length equals 14 residues.

This clonotype was recorded a few times. J is TRBJ1-5 and V is TRBV5-6; D may be TRBD1 (5 bases). CDR3 size: 17 residues. The germline gives CDR1 SGHDT, CDR2 YYEEEE. V lost 2 bases, J lost 0 bases, and 15 bases lay in between. The CDR3 loop reads CASSFFTTAPSNQPQHF. In DNA form, the CDR3 reads TGTGCCAGCAGCTTTTTTACGACAGCTCCTAGCAATCAGCCCCAGCATTTT.

This clonotype was found many times. The CDR3 DNA follows: TGTGCCAGCAGTTACTCGATGCTAGCGGGGGGCCTCGGGGATACGCAGTATTTT. Translating it yields CASSYSMLAGGLGDTQYF. The chain couples TRBV6-6 to TRBJ2-3, with 11 positions matching TRBD2. CDR3 length: 18 residues. J was trimmed by 6 bases and V by 0 bases; bases with no gene match: 11. The V gene's germline CDR1 is MNHNY and CDR2 SVGAGI (reference sequence).

This clonotype was seen a few times. This chain uses TRBV7-2 with TRBJ2-2; 11 nucleotides line up with TRBD2. CDR3 length: 16 amino acids. V gave up 6 bases and J gave up 7 bases; unmatched junction bases: 10. The germline gives CDR1 SGHTA, CDR2 FQGNSA. CDR3 sequence: CASSRSPSGGIGELFF. DNA for the CDR3: TGTGCCAGCAGTCGCAGTCCTAGCGGGGGGATCGGGGAGCTGTTTTTT.

This clonotype has more than one count but fewer than ten. The V call is TRBV2, the J call TRBJ1-6, with TRBD1 matching over 7 bases. There are 14 residues in the CDR3. The trim removed 3 bases at V and 8 bases at J, leaving 4 bases unmatched. CDR1 and CDR2 (germline): SNHLY, FYNNEI. CDR3 in amino acids: CASSERGGDSPLHF. The CDR3 nucleotides read TGTGCCAGCAGTGAGAGAGGGGGCGATTCACCCCTCCACTTT.

The genes are TRBV29-1 and TRBJ2-4; D unresolved. This CDR3 spans 15 amino acids. The germline gives CDR1 SQVTM, CDR2 ANQGSEA. V gave up 7 bases and J gave up 0 bases, with 16 bases separating them. CDR3 residues: CSGGLTKLAKNIQYF. CDR3 bases: TGCAGCGGGGGATTAACAAAGTTAGCCAAAAACATTCAGTACTTC.

This rearrangement joins TRBV15 to TRBJ1-5; a possible D gene is TRBD1 (5 bases). The CDR3 is 13 residues long. Germline CDR1 LNHNV, CDR2 YYDKDF (reference sequence). Trimming removed 4 bases at V and 5 bases at J, with 9 bases between. The CDR3 protein is CATSTGFYQPQHF. The DNA for the CDR3 is TGTGCCACCAGCACAGGGTTTTATCAGCCCCAGCATTTT.

The V gene is TRBV7-2, the J gene TRBJ2-7; D might be TRBD2 (7 bases). V shed 8 bases and J shed 4 bases, with 15 bases lying between them. Germline V lookup: CDR1 SGHTA, CDR2 FQGNSA. This CDR3 spans 13 amino acids. CDR3 in amino acids: CASGQAGAYEQYF. Written as DNA, the CDR3 is TGTGCCAGCGGTCAGGCGGGGGCATACGAGCAGTACTTC.

This clonotype was counted at least ten times. This chain connects TRBV12-3 or TRBV12-4 to TRBJ2-1; the match to TRBD2 covers 13 bases. With 7 bases clipped from V and 5 bases from J, the junction kept 2 bases outside the gene matches. The CDR3 consists of 14 residues. The CDR3 spells CASTGTSGDNEQFF. For the CDR3, the DNA is TGTGCCAGCACGGGGACTAGCGGGGACAATGAGCAGTTCTTC.

This clonotype was counted a few times. The chain couples TRBV5-6 to TRBJ1-6; D possibly corresponds to TRBD1 (5 bases). The CDR3 sequence is 14 residues long. Germline CDR1 is SGHDT and CDR2 is YYEEEE. Trimming left V 6 bases short and J 9 bases short, with 16 bases between. In nucleotides, the CDR3 is TGTGCCAGCAACCAACACGGGGGTTCTTCACCCCTCCACTTT. Amino acid sequence: CASNQHGGSSPLHF.

The table lists this clonotype with a few counts. The V call is TRBV18, the J call TRBJ1-2, with TRBD1 matching over 8 bases. V shed 3 bases, J shed 14 bases, and the junction held 14 bases outside the gene matches. The CDR3 sequence is 14 residues long. CDR1 and CDR2 from the germline V gene are KGHSH and LQKENI. CDR3 sequence (DNA): TGTGCCAGCTCACCCAGGGGGCCTGGAGCCTCTAGTACCTTC. Encoded protein: CASSPRGPGASSTF.

J is TRBJ2-3 and V is TRBV7-2; D remains unclear. Germline V CDR1 and CDR2: SGHTA, FQGNSA. The CDR3 totals 14 residues. V lost 1 base and J 2 bases, leaving 7 bases between the germline ends. CDR3 coding DNA: TGTGCCAGCAGCTTAGACGGGTTCACAGATACGCAGTATTTT. This encodes CASSLDGFTDTQYF.

J is TRBJ1-4 and V is TRBV20-1, with D perhaps matching TRBD1 (5 bases). Trimming took 5 bases from V and 8 from J, leaving 9 bases between them. Germline V gene data show CDR1 as DFQATT and CDR2 as SNEGSKA (reference sequence). The CDR3 sequence is 11 residues long. The CDR3 sequence is CSAGYREKLFF. The CDR3 DNA is TGCAGTGCTGGCTACAGGGAAAAACTGTTTTTT.